These 16 T cell receptor beta chains came from one sample sequenced in a study of cytomegalovirus exposure and HLA in healthy donors (dated by TCRdb to about 2017). The library was produced with the immunoSEQ multiplex PCR assay. For the multiplex PCR, a mixture combining 60 forward primers for TCR Vbeta segments and 13 reverse primers for TCR Jbeta segments was used. This immuneACCESS table, as held by TCRdb, lists in-frame sequences with V and J called but not all clones. Of the missing ones, under half trace to an unresolved V gene in checked studies; the others have no known cause. This sample comprises 150,000 or so clones, around four fifths of them detected only once. The leading ten clones occupy about 1.5% of the sample. The sample comprised PBMCs. The receptors come from a woman under 40 in good health and CMV-seronegative.

CDR3 loop: CASSLGASGGQETQYF. The CDR3 nucleotides are TGTGCCAGCAGCTTAGGTGCTAGCGGGGGCCAAGAGACCCAGTACTTC. This sequence joins TRBV7-2 and TRBJ2-5; TRBD2 matches 10 bases. Trimming cost V 1 base and J 1 base; bases outside gene matches: 3. Germline loops: CDR1 SGHTA, CDR2 FQGNSA. This CDR3 comprises 16 residues. Complete variable domain (other parts from reference TRBV7-2 and TRBJ2-5): GAGVSQSPSNKVTEKGKDVELRCDPISGHTALYWYRQSLGQGLEFLIYFQGNSAPDKSGLPSDRFSAERTGGSVSTLTIQRTQQEDSAVYLCASSLGASGGQETQYFGPGTRLLVL.

The chain joins TRBV5-6 to TRBJ1-2; D is perhaps TRBD1 (5 bases). V shed 0 bases and J shed 5 bases, with 14 bases lying between them. CDR1 is SGHDT, CDR2 YYEEEE, per germline. The CDR3 consists of 15 residues. The CDR3 sequence: CASSLGRADTYGYTF. In DNA form, the CDR3 reads TGTGCCAGCAGCTTGGGCAGGGCGGACACTTATGGCTACACCTTC.

This clone was observed a handful of times. The chain joins TRBV4-1 to TRBJ2-5; tentatively, D is TRBD1 (5 bases). CDR1 and CDR2 from the germline V gene are MGHRA and YSYEKL. This CDR3 spans 14 amino acids. V was cut by 4 bases and J by 1 base, with 10 bases left in between. CDR3 sequence reads: CASSPQTVQETQYF. The CDR3 DNA follows: TGCGCCAGCAGCCCCCAGACAGTCCAAGAGACCCAGTACTTC.

The chain employs TRBV6-1 and TRBJ1-1; no firm D call. The CDR3 sequence is 14 residues long. The germline V and J ends were trimmed by 7 bases and 5 bases, with 17 bases remaining between them. CDR1 and CDR2 from the germline V gene are MNHNS and SASEGT. CDR3 residues: CASTVSGKDTEAFF. DNA for the CDR3: TGTGCCAGCACCGTTTCGGGGAAGGATACTGAAGCTTTCTTT.

The table lists this clone with a few counts. The chain combines TRBV5-4 with TRBJ1-1, with D unresolved. This CDR3 region has 12 residues. In germline, CDR1 is SGHNT, CDR2 YYREEE (reference sequence). Trimming removed 1 base from V and 1 base from J, with 2 bases in between. The CDR3 DNA follows: TGTGCCAGCAGCTTGCGGAACACTGAAGCTTTCTTT. Its translation is CASSLRNTEAFF.

The genes are TRBV19 and TRBJ2-2, with no clear D. This CDR3 has 12 amino acids. The germline V gene encodes CDR1 LNHDA and CDR2 SQIVND (reference sequence). V lost 5 bases and J lost 5, with 6 bases in between. This CDR3 is CASSFRTGELFF. The CDR3 nucleotides read TGTGCCAGTAGTTTTCGGACCGGGGAGCTGTTTTTT.

V is TRBV27 and J is TRBJ2-5, with D perhaps matching TRBD2 (6 bases). CDR1 MNHEY and CDR2 SMNVEV come from the germline V gene (reference sequence). V lost 8 bases and J 1 base, leaving 14 bases between the germline ends. The CDR3 contains 14 residues. CDR3 sequence reads: CASSKLGSQETQYF. For the CDR3, the DNA is TGTGCCAGCTCGAAACTCGGGAGCCAAGAGACCCAGTACTTC.

V gene TRBV5-1 combines with J gene TRBJ2-3; D is unclear. Germline CDR1 and CDR2: SGHRS and YFSETQ. Trimming took off 0 bases at V and 2 bases at J, with 7 bases between the two ends. This CDR3 is 14 amino acids long. This CDR3 is CASSLAWPTDTQYF. DNA of the CDR3: TGCGCCAGCAGCTTGGCCTGGCCCACAGATACGCAGTATTTT.

In this sample, this clone turned up once. The chain carries TRBV10-3 and TRBJ1-2, with D hard to call. There are 14 residues in the CDR3. The germline V gene has CDR1 ENHRY and CDR2 SYGVKD. V shed 6 bases and J shed 4 bases, with 15 bases lying between them. The CDR3 sequence: CAIRGTGDAYGYTF. CDR3 nucleotides: TGTGCCATCAGGGGCACGGGAGACGCCTATGGCTACACCTTC.

The chain combines TRBV30 with TRBJ2-1, with TRBD1 as a possible D gene (6 bases). The CDR3 is 15 amino acids. Germline lookup yields CDR1 GTSNPN and CDR2 SVGIG (reference sequence). The V end was cut by 3 bases, the J end by 4 bases, with 16 bases between. CDR3 protein: CAWSPDSSAYNEQFF. CDR3 DNA: TGTGCCTGGAGCCCGGACAGTTCCGCTTACAATGAGCAGTTCTTC.

V gene TRBV5-1 combines with J gene TRBJ2-7; 7 bases line up with TRBD1. J lost 1 base, V lost 2 bases, and 6 bases had no gene match. Germline V CDR1 and CDR2: SGHRS, YFSETQ. This CDR3 comprises 15 residues. The CDR3 loop reads CASSLQGLRSYEQYF. In nucleotides, the CDR3 is TGCGCCAGCAGCTTACAGGGGTTAAGGTCCTACGAGCAGTACTTC.

A single count supports this clone. The chain couples TRBV15 to TRBJ1-1, with TRBD1 as a possible D gene (5 bases). V lost 1 base and J lost 0, with 15 bases in between. There are 17 residues in the CDR3. Per germline, CDR1 LNHNV and CDR2 YYDKDF (reference sequence). The CDR3 DNA sequence: TGTGCCACCAGCAGAGGCTTTCGCGGCAGGGTGAACACTGAAGCTTTCTTT. It yields the protein CATSRGFRGRVNTEAFF.

The chain employs TRBV19 and TRBJ2-7, with a tentative D call TRBD2 (6 bases). V was pared by 1 base and J by 3 bases, with 13 bases between. Germline V lookup: CDR1 LNHDA, CDR2 SQIVND (reference sequence). This CDR3 region has 15 residues. The CDR3 spells CASSIGSGDFYEQYF. The CDR3 DNA reads as TGTGCCAGTAGTATAGGATCGGGAGATTTCTACGAGCAGTACTTC.

V is TRBV30 and J is TRBJ2-1, with TRBD2 identical over 7 bases. The CDR3 extends over 13 amino acids. Losses at the gene ends were 6 bases for V and 6 bases for J; bases not matched to a gene: 8. The germline CDR1 and CDR2 sequences are GTSNPN and SVGIG (reference sequence). This chain's CDR3 is CACEREGFNEQFF. DNA of the CDR3: TGTGCCTGCGAGAGGGAGGGTTTCAATGAGCAGTTCTTC.

The genes are TRBV4-1 and TRBJ2-3; 7 positions match TRBD2. With 1 base clipped from V and 2 bases from J, the junction kept 9 bases outside the gene matches. From germline, CDR1 is MGHRA and CDR2 YSYEKL. This CDR3 has 17 amino acids. The CDR3 coding sequence is TGCGCCAGCAGCCAAGTTGAGGGGCGGGGGAACACAGATACGCAGTATTTT. This gives the protein CASSQVEGRGNTDTQYF.

This rearrangement joins TRBV5-4 to TRBJ2-5; TRBD2 agrees at 8 bases. V gave up 4 bases and J gave up 2 bases; unmatched junction bases: 16. Germline V CDR1 and CDR2: SGHNT, YYREEE (reference sequence). This CDR3 spans 18 amino acids. CDR3 residues: CASSASILSGVRQETQYF. For the CDR3, the DNA is TGTGCCAGCAGCGCCTCCATTCTTAGCGGGGTAAGACAAGAGACCCAGTACTTC.